This T cell receptor beta chain was captured in a study of post-analysis software for immune sequencing data. Study-level findings and limits: Significantly lower normalized Chao1 diversity was found in patients with multiple sclerosis relative to controls. TRBV5-6, TRBV5-1 and TRBV20-1 were among roughly five TRBV segments more frequent in patients than controls.

Prepared libraries of TCR beta cDNA carried unique molecular identifiers. Hundreds of thousands of cDNA molecules came from around 1 to 10 million T cells. TCRdb fed the PCR reads into MiXCR, producing one record per CDR3 protein. The table has hundreds of thousands of distinct CDR3 sequences, 30% to 45% seen once. Germline V gene data show CDR1 as SGHTA and CDR2 as FQGNSA. J gave up 5 bases and V 5 bases, and 8 bases lay outside the gene matches. The CDR3 is made up of 15 amino acids. To note about this clonotype: The antigen remains unidentified.

This clonotype was obtained from a girl aged 10-17 years with multiple sclerosis. The material sequenced was blood. The chain employs TRBV7-2 and TRBJ2-7, with 11 bases that match TRBD2. Written as DNA, the CDR3 is TGTGCCAGCAGCCAAACTAGCGGGGGCGGCGACGAGCAGTACTTC. Amino acids: CASSQTSGGGDEQYF.